The 31 T cell receptor beta chains listed next were all sequenced from one sample in a study of beta chain features in type 1 diabetes. The sequenced template was cDNA made from the entire isolated RNA. Assay used: immunoSEQ multiplex PCR; TCRdb lists only in-frame clones, some missing. Here the sample spans 400,000 to 450,000 clones, approximately 15% being singletons. Specimen: naive CD4+ T cells from blood. These TCRs come from a man under 40 in good health.

V is TRBV10-3 and J is TRBJ2-1, with D tentatively TRBD2 (5 bases). This CDR3 comprises 14 residues. The ends were cut back, 6 bases at V and 4 bases at J, with 13 bases in the middle. The germline gives CDR1 ENHRY, CDR2 SYGVKD. CDR3 amino acids: CAIREDAVYNEQFF. The CDR3 DNA is TGTGCCATCAGGGAGGACGCAGTGTACAATGAGCAGTTCTTC.

With respect to this clone: One end of the junction fails to match germline, which may point to a read error. The CDR3 is CSGKGQVGSSNEKLSF. DNA of the CDR3: TGCAGCGGAAAGGGCCAAGTCGGGTCATCTAATGAAAAACTGTCTTTT. The chain recombines TRBV29-1 with TRBJ1-4; D unresolved. The CDR3 runs to 16 residues. Germline V gene data show CDR1 as SQVTM and CDR2 as ANQGSEA.

The rearrangement links TRBV10-2 to TRBJ2-3, with D tentatively TRBD1 (5 bases). The germline CDR1 and CDR2 sequences are WSHSY and SAAADI. This CDR3 contains 15 residues. Between the trimmed V and J ends, which lost 2 bases and 4 bases, there was a span of 13 bases. The CDR3 region has the DNA TGCGCCAGCAGTGAGAGGTGGGCAGGGCCAGATACGCAGTATTTT. This translates into CASSERWAGPDTQYF.

The V and J genes are TRBV5-1 and TRBJ2-7; 7 bases align to TRBD1. Germline V gene data show CDR1 as SGHRS and CDR2 as YFSETQ. J gave up 8 bases and V 2 bases, and 10 bases lay outside the gene matches. CDR3 size: 14 residues. Here the CDR3 reads CASSLLDRSTQQYF. DNA of the CDR3: TGCGCCAGCAGCTTACTGGACAGGAGTACGCAGCAGTACTTC.

CDR3 nucleotides: TGCGCCAGCAGCCAAACTAGTACCCGTTCCTACGAGCAGTACTTC. Encoded protein: CASSQTSTRSYEQYF. V is TRBV4-1 and J is TRBJ2-7, with D tentatively TRBD2 (5 bases). This CDR3 comprises 15 residues. Trimming removed 2 bases from V and 1 base from J, with 12 bases in between. The germline CDR1 and CDR2 sequences are MGHRA and YSYEKL.

Only a few counts were recorded for this clone. The chain joins TRBV6-1 to TRBJ2-3, with D possibly TRBD1 on 6 matching bases. The CDR3 is made up of 15 amino acids. V was shortened by 4 bases and J by 2 bases, with 13 bases between the two germline ends. Germline V gives CDR1 MNHNS, CDR2 SASEGT. CDR3 coding DNA: TGTGCCAGCAGTGTGGACAGTTTTATCACAGATACGCAGTATTTT. It specifies CASSVDSFITDTQYF.

This chain connects TRBV15 to TRBJ1-5; D not resolved. The CDR3 consists of 13 residues. The V gene lost 0 bases and the J gene lost 3 bases, with 3 bases spanning the gap. Germline loops: CDR1 LNHNV, CDR2 YYDKDF (reference sequence). This CDR3 is CATSRDPNQPQHF. The CDR3 bases are TGTGCCACCAGCAGAGATCCCAATCAGCCCCAGCATTTT.

This rearrangement joins TRBV29-1 to TRBJ2-3; no clear D gene. Germline CDR1 SQVTM, CDR2 ANQGSEA. Between the trimmed V and J ends, which lost 3 bases and 2 bases, there was a span of 12 bases. CDR3 length: 14 residues. CDR3 coding DNA: TGCAGCGTTGATACCGCCGAATTCACAGATACGCAGTATTTT. It specifies CSVDTAEFTDTQYF.

This clone has only a few counts. This chain uses TRBV5-4 with TRBJ1-6; D not resolved. The CDR3 contains 16 residues. CDR1 is SGHNT, CDR2 YYREEE, per germline (reference sequence). V lost 3 bases to trimming and J lost 10 bases, with 20 bases between them. CDR3 amino acids: CASSSKSADPRSPLHF. The CDR3 coding sequence is TGTGCCAGCAGCTCCAAGTCGGCGGATCCAAGGTCACCCCTCCACTTT.

This clone has only a few counts. The CDR3 DNA sequence: TGTGCCAGCGAGAGACAGCAGCTGTACGAGCAGTACTTC. As protein: CASERQQLYEQYF. This rearrangement joins TRBV6-1 to TRBJ2-7; D may be TRBD1 (5 bases). This CDR3 has 13 residues. V shed 8 bases and J shed 4 bases, with 15 bases lying between them. Germline CDR1 and CDR2: MNHNS and SASEGT.

The rearrangement joins TRBV2 to TRBJ1-2, with D unresolved. This CDR3 spans 10 amino acids. Trimming pared 7 bases from V and 8 bases from J, leaving 8 bases between. In germline, CDR1 is SNHLY, CDR2 FYNNEI. CDR3 bases: TGTGCCAGCATGTTGGACGGCTACACCTTC. It translates to CASMLDGYTF.

The chain has TRBV6-5 and TRBJ1-2, with D possibly matching TRBD1 (6 bases). This CDR3 region has 14 residues. Germline V gives CDR1 MNHEY, CDR2 SVGAGI. The V end was cut by 0 bases, the J end by 5 bases, with 10 bases between. CDR3 region: CASSYSKGEYGYTF. CDR3 coding DNA: TGTGCCAGCAGTTACTCGAAGGGGGAATATGGCTACACCTTC.

This clone was seen a few times. V is TRBV29-1 and J is TRBJ2-5; 14 nucleotides match TRBD2. This CDR3 region has 20 residues. CDR1 and CDR2 (germline): SQVTM, ANQGSEA. Trimming removed 7 bases from V and 2 bases from J; junction bases left unmatched: 21. CDR3 protein: CSGRPPGLAGGVWTQETQYF. The CDR3, as DNA: TGCAGCGGCAGGCCCCCTGGACTAGCGGGAGGCGTTTGGACACAAGAGACCCAGTACTTC.

This clone was seen only a few times. The rearrangement uses TRBV25-1 and TRBJ2-1, with D maybe TRBD2 (6 bases). Germline V gives CDR1 MGHDK, CDR2 SYGVNS. V was cut by 6 bases and J by 8 bases, with 11 bases left in between. The CDR3 is 12 amino acids. The CDR3 DNA is TGTGCCAGCAGGCTAGCGTACCATGAGCAGTTCTTC. Amino acid sequence: CASRLAYHEQFF.

Comment on this clone: Other nucleotide sequences from this sample produce the same CDR3. This chain joins TRBV25-1 and TRBJ1-2; D not resolved. The CDR3 spans 11 residues. CDR1 is MGHDK, CDR2 SYGVNS, per germline. V gave up 3 bases and J gave up 2 bases, with 1 base separating them. CDR3 protein: CASSENYGYTF. The CDR3 DNA is TGTGCCAGCAGTGAGAACTATGGCTACACCTTC.

This clone was counted between two and nine times. This chain joins TRBV21-1 and TRBJ1-2. TRBV21-1 constitutes a pseudogene. CDR3 length: 12 residues. Here the CDR3 reads CASSTAEYGYTF. CDR3 nucleotides: TGTGCCAGCAGCACGGCGGAGTATGGCTACACCTTC.

In this sample, this clone turned up many times. The DNA for the CDR3 is TGTGCCATCATGGGCACTAGCACAGATACGCAGTATTTT. Its protein is CAIMGTSTDTQYF. The chain employs TRBV10-3 and TRBJ2-3; no definite D call. V gave up 7 bases and J gave up 0 bases, with 8 bases separating them. CDR1 ENHRY and CDR2 SYGVKD come from the germline V gene. The length of the CDR3 is 13 residues.

This clone was seen a few times. This chain joins TRBV2 and TRBJ2-3; D gene ambiguous. With 2 bases removed from V and 5 bases from J, the gap between germline ends came to 11 bases. This CDR3 is 14 amino acids long. Per the germline V gene, CDR1 is SNHLY and CDR2 is FYNNEI. The CDR3 here is CASSERFWQDTQYF. In nucleotides, the CDR3 is TGTGCCAGCAGTGAACGATTTTGGCAAGATACGCAGTATTTT.

This chain joins TRBV25-1 and TRBJ2-1; the D is unclear. The CDR3 contains 13 residues. Germline CDR1 MGHDK, CDR2 SYGVNS. With 4 bases removed from V and 9 bases from J, the gap between germline ends came to 13 bases. The CDR3 nucleotides read TGTGCCAGCAGTGGTGACACAGACCCTGAGCAGTTCTTC. Residues: CASSGDTDPEQFF.

This clone occurred a few times. The rearrangement joins TRBV7-8 to TRBJ1-1; no definite D call. The germline V and J ends were trimmed by 2 bases and 6 bases, with 13 bases remaining between them. The V gene's germline CDR1 is SGHVS and CDR2 FQNEAQ. The CDR3 has 14 residues. Here the CDR3 reads CASSLMNARAEAFF. In DNA form, the CDR3 reads TGTGCCAGCAGCTTAATGAACGCCCGGGCTGAAGCTTTCTTT.

Ten or more counts support this clone. The rearrangement uses TRBV14 and TRBJ2-1; no clear D gene. This CDR3 comprises 15 residues. Germline V gene lookup returns CDR1 SGHDN and CDR2 FVKESK. V lost 1 base and J 6 bases, leaving 13 bases between the germline ends. Here the CDR3 reads CASSQGVSPLNEQFF. The CDR3 DNA is TGTGCCAGCAGCCAAGGGGTTTCCCCACTCAATGAGCAGTTCTTC.

This clone was counted between two and nine times. The chain couples TRBV7-9 to TRBJ2-1; D is possibly TRBD1 (5 bases). The V gene lost 1 base and the J gene lost 0 bases, with 7 bases spanning the gap. Germline V gene sequence: CDR1 SEHNR, CDR2 FQNEAQ (reference sequence). The CDR3 has 15 residues. CDR3 loop: CASSLEGISYNEQFF. CDR3 coding DNA: TGTGCCAGCAGCTTAGAGGGGATCTCCTACAATGAGCAGTTCTTC. The full variable domain, rest sourced from reference TRBV7-9 and TRBJ2-1, is DTGVSQNPRHKITKRGQNVTFRCDPISEHNRLYWYRQTLGQGPEFLTYFQNEAQLEKSRLLSDRFSAERPKGSFSTLEIQRTEQGDSAMYLCASSLEGISYNEQFFGPGTRLTVL.

This chain connects TRBV11-2 to TRBJ1-5; no definite D call. The length of the CDR3 is 15 residues. Germline CDR1 reads SGHAT; CDR2 reads FQNNGV. The V gene lost 3 bases and the J gene lost 4 bases, with 13 bases spanning the gap. The CDR3: CASSFDGRSNQPQHF. In DNA form, the CDR3 reads TGTGCCAGCAGCTTCGACGGAAGATCAAATCAGCCCCAGCATTTT.

This clone was found a few times. The CDR3 coding sequence is TGTGCCAGCAGGGCCTCGACAGGGGGAAGTAATCAGCCCCAGCATTTT. Encoded protein: CASRASTGGSNQPQHF. The V call is TRBV25-1, the J call TRBJ1-5, with TRBD1 matching 9 bases. The CDR3 has 16 residues. Losses at the gene ends were 6 bases for V and 4 bases for J; bases not matched to a gene: 10. Germline-derived CDR1 and CDR2 are MGHDK and SYGVNS. Combining the CDR3 with reference TRBV25-1 and TRBJ1-5 gives the whole variable domain EADIYQTPRYLVIGTGKKITLECSQTMGHDKMYWYQQDPGMELHLIHYSYGVNSTEKGDLSSESTVSRIRTEHFPLTLESARPSHTSQYLCASRASTGGSNQPQHFGDGTRLSIL.

This clone was seen a handful of times. The chain couples TRBV18 to TRBJ2-1; a weak D match, TRBD2 (5 bases). Per the germline V gene, CDR1 is KGHSH and CDR2 is LQKENI. The CDR3 sequence is 13 residues long. Trimming shortened V by 2 bases and J by 13 bases, and 15 bases separated the two germline ends. CDR3 in amino acids: CASSPKGEGQQFF. CDR3 in DNA: TGTGCCAGCTCACCAAAGGGAGAGGGCCAACAGTTCTTC.

A few counts support this clone. The genes are TRBV7-2 and TRBJ2-2; D is undetermined. CDR3 size: 13 residues. CDR1 is SGHTA, CDR2 FQGNSA, per germline. Between the trimmed V and J ends, which lost 3 bases and 7 bases, there was a span of 9 bases. CDR3 loop: CASSFRFGGELFF. For the CDR3, the DNA is TGTGCCAGCAGCTTCCGCTTCGGCGGGGAGCTGTTTTTT.

As DNA, the CDR3 is TGTGCCAGCAACTTGGGGACTAGCGGCTTCGACACCGGGGAGCTGTTTTTT. Protein: CASNLGTSGFDTGELFF. The rearrangement joins TRBV7-6 to TRBJ2-2; 11 bases fit TRBD2. J gave up 3 bases and V 7 bases, and 10 bases lay outside the gene matches. CDR3 length equals 17 residues. Germline-derived CDR1 and CDR2 are SGHVS and FNYEAQ. Full variable domain (rest looked up from reference TRBV7-6 and TRBJ2-2): GAGVSQSPRYKVTKRGQDVALRCDPISGHVSLYWYRQALGQGPEFLTYFNYEAQQDKSGLPNDRFSAERPEGSISTLTIQRTEQRDSAMYRCASNLGTSGFDTGELFFGEGSRLTVL.

This clone was counted only a few times. The genes are TRBV27 and TRBJ2-7, with 9 bases lining up with TRBD1. Germline V CDR1 and CDR2: MNHEY, SMNVEV (reference sequence). This CDR3 region has 15 residues. The J segment lost 4 bases and the V segment lost 7 bases, leaving 11 bases of the junction unmatched. The CDR3 loop reads CASTSYGTGFYEQYF. The CDR3 DNA sequence: TGTGCCAGCACCTCATACGGGACAGGGTTTTACGAGCAGTACTTC.

This clone showed up just a few times. This sequence joins TRBV30 and TRBJ1-5, with D perhaps TRBD1 (5 bases). The germline gives CDR1 GTSNPN, CDR2 SVGIG (reference sequence). This CDR3 is 14 amino acids long. V gave up 2 bases and J gave up 5 bases, with 13 bases separating them. CDR3 amino acids: CAWSQGSSHQPQHF. CDR3 in DNA: TGTGCCTGGAGTCAGGGCAGCTCCCATCAGCCCCAGCATTTT.

The rearrangement uses TRBV20-1 and TRBJ2-5; D remains unclear. Germline V gene lookup returns CDR1 DFQATT and CDR2 SNEGSKA (reference sequence). V lost 6 bases, J lost 4 bases, and 6 bases lay in between. The CDR3 spans 10 residues. CDR3 sequence: CSASTETQYF. The CDR3 nucleotides are TGCAGTGCATCGACAGAGACCCAGTACTTC.

In this sample, this clone turned up a few times. The chain is built from TRBV6-5 and TRBJ2-3; D not certain. V gave up 8 bases and J gave up 4 bases, with 13 bases separating them. The germline gives CDR1 MNHEY, CDR2 SVGAGI. The CDR3 runs to 13 residues. CDR3 loop: CASPRMCPDTQYF. As DNA, the CDR3 is TGTGCCAGCCCCAGGATGTGCCCAGATACGCAGTATTTT.